The clone carrying this T cell receptor (beta chain) was seen repeatedly, ten times or more. Trimming stripped 2 bases from V and 6 bases from J, with 10 bases between. Germline V gene sequence: CDR1 MNHEY, CDR2 SVGAGI. This CDR3 contains 13 residues. It was with unique molecular identifiers that the TCRbeta library was prepared. Each CDR3 protein gets one entry after TCRdb re-called the PCR reads with MiXCR. The sample includes 600,000 to 700,000 distinct CDR3 sequences, roughly 17% of them seen just once. The data originate from a study of T-cell reconstitution after alpha-beta-depleted transplantation in children.

This chain joins TRBV6-5 and TRBJ1-2, with D uncertain. The input for sequencing was PBMCs from the stem cell graft donor, taken from the stem cell graft. The sequence derives from a human donor who donated a stem cell graft to a child with acute myeloid leukemia. The CDR3 reads CASSYRRHDGYTF. For the CDR3, the DNA is TGTGCCAGCAGTTACCGAAGGCACGATGGCTACACCTTC.